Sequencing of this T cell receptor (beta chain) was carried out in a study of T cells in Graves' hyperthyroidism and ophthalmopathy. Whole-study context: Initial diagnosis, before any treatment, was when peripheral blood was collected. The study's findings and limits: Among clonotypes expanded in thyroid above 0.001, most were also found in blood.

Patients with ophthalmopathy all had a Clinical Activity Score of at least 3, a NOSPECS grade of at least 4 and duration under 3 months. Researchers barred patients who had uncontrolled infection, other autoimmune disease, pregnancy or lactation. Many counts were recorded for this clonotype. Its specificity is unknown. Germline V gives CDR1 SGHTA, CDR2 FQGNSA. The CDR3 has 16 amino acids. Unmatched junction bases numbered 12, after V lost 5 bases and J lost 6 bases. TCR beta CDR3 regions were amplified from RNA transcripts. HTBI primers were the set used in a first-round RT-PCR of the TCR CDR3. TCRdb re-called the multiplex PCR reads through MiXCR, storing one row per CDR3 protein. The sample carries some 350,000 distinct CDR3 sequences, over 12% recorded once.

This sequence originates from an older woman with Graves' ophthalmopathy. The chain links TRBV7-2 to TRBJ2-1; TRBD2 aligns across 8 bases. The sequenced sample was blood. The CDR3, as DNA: TGTGCCAGCAGCCCCGACGGGACTAGTCGCGGCAATGAGCAGTTCTTC. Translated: CASSPDGTSRGNEQFF.